The 10 T cell receptor beta chains below come from one sample, sequenced in a study of blood T cell repertoires in COVID-19. Assay: immunoSEQ multiplex PCR; the TCRdb copy retains only in-frame clones and omits some. This sample has approximately 230,000 clones, with more than 70% found just once. The sample comprised peripheral blood. These receptors were obtained from a woman aged 30 to 39 with COVID-19, enrolled during active disease.

CDR3 DNA: TGTGCCAGCAGCTCCCTACAGGGGAAGACTGAAGCTTTCTTT. Protein sequence: CASSSLQGKTEAFF. The chain carries TRBV7-8 and TRBJ1-1, with 7 nucleotides matching TRBD1. The germline V gene encodes CDR1 SGHVS and CDR2 FQNEAQ. The CDR3 spans 14 residues. Trimming removed 4 bases from V and 5 bases from J; junction bases left unmatched: 7.

The chain employs TRBV3-1 (or the pseudogene TRBV3-2) and TRBJ1-6; maybe TRBD1 (5 bases). The CDR3 has 15 residues. Germline values: CDR1 LGHDT, CDR2 YNNKEL (reference sequence). Trimming removed 2 bases from V and 7 bases from J, with 12 bases in between. The CDR3 region has the DNA TGTGCCAGCAGCCAACGCTCCGGGGGAAATTCACCCCTCCACTTT. Amino acids: CASSQRSGGNSPLHF.

The gene calls are TRBV6-5 and TRBJ1-2; no firm D call. Deletions cut 0 bases from V and 8 bases from J, with 10 bases between. CDR1 is MNHEY, CDR2 SVGAGI, per germline. CDR3 length: 13 residues. The CDR3 reads CASSYSGGTGYTF. The CDR3, as DNA: TGTGCCAGCAGTTACTCGGGAGGTACGGGCTACACCTTC.

The chain joins TRBV5-1 to TRBJ1-1; D perhaps matches TRBD1 (6 bases). The CDR3 sequence is 15 residues long. V dropped 0 bases and J dropped 5 bases, with 14 bases sitting between them. Germline assignment: CDR1 SGHRS and CDR2 YFSETQ. This CDR3 reads CASSLVRGARTEAFF. CDR3 DNA sequence: TGCGCCAGCAGCTTGGTGCGGGGGGCGAGGACTGAAGCTTTCTTT.

This chain connects TRBV4-1 to TRBJ1-6; perhaps TRBD1 as D (6 bases). This CDR3 is built from 16 residues. Trimming stripped 2 bases from V and 7 bases from J, with 15 bases between. Germline CDR1 and CDR2: MGHRA and YSYEKL. In DNA form, the CDR3 reads TGCGCCAGCAGCCAACGGGCCGGACAGACCAATTCACCCCTCCACTTT. Translated: CASSQRAGQTNSPLHF.

The chain joins TRBV28 to TRBJ2-3; 9 bases are shared with TRBD1. The CDR3 contains 14 residues. V trimming: 6 bases; J trimming: 3 bases; junction bases outside the gene matches: 4. Germline CDR1 MDHEN, CDR2 SYDVKM. The CDR3 bases are TGTGCCAGCAGCAAAGACAGGGGGACAGATACGCAGTATTTT. The encoded protein is CASSKDRGTDTQYF.

This chain links TRBV11-1 with TRBJ2-2; TRBD1 matches at 7 bases. Germline loops: CDR1 SGHAT, CDR2 FQDESV (reference sequence). V lost 5 bases, J lost 6 bases, and 9 bases stayed unmatched. The CDR3 extends over 15 amino acids. DNA of the CDR3: TGTGCCAGCAGCGGTAGACAGGGAAATGCCGGGGAGCTGTTTTTT. This translates into CASSGRQGNAGELFF.

This clone is a singleton in its sample. The chain joins TRBV10-2 to TRBJ2-3; a weak D match, TRBD1 (5 bases). The V gene's germline CDR1 is WSHSY and CDR2 SAAADI. CDR3 length: 14 amino acids. V gave up 4 bases and J gave up 9 bases, with 17 bases separating them. CDR3 nucleotide sequence: TGCGCCAGCAGTGGGCAGGGTTCCCTGGCCACGCAGTATTTT. As protein: CASSGQGSLATQYF.

This sequence joins TRBV19 and TRBJ2-5, with 8 nucleotides matching TRBD2. The germline gives CDR1 LNHDA, CDR2 SQIVND (reference sequence). The V segment lost 5 bases and the J segment 5 bases; nucleotides outside the gene matches: 16. The CDR3 has 17 residues. CDR3 nucleotides: TGTGCCAGTAGTCCCCGGGGGGGTACGGGGCCCGCGGAGACCCAGTACTTC. Translation gives CASSPRGGTGPAETQYF.

This clone was recorded a few times. This chain uses TRBV27 with TRBJ2-7; 15 bases line up with TRBD2. Trimming cost V 5 bases and J 2 bases; bases outside gene matches: 13. Germline CDR1 is MNHEY and CDR2 is SMNVEV (reference sequence). The CDR3 is 19 residues long. The CDR3 DNA reads TGTGCCAGCAGTAAACTAGATTGGACTAGCGGGGGGGGACCCTACGAGCAGTACTTC. This gives the protein CASSKLDWTSGGGPYEQYF.